The present entry profiles one T cell receptor (beta chain) with its context. This clonotype was picked up a small number of times. Its antigen remains undetermined. There are no base qualities to consult, and no much larger clone falls within one base. The method behind the library was 5' RACE. Sequencing used an Illumina HiSeq 2500. The second PCR ran for about 6 to 12 cycles and used a J-beta primer mix along with a sample-barcoded 5' primer. A template-switch 5' adaptor carrying 12 random nucleotides introduced a unique molecular identifier onto each TCR beta cDNA molecule. Each sample yielded at least 3 million CDR3-containing paired-end reads. First-strand cDNA synthesis was performed from all RNA using the Mint cDNA synthesis kit, with priming by a TRBC-specific oligonucleotide. All cDNA was treated with uracil-DNA glycosylase and then went through a first 18-cycle PCR with the universal primers M1SS and BC2_uni_R. The paper's processing steps were these. Normalization of each sample was performed by random selection of 1 million high-quality reads, each carrying a distinct molecular identifier. Instead of being binned into consensus sequences, reads that shared molecular identifiers were thrown out. MiTCR, set to a Q25 quality threshold and the strictest error-elimination algorithm, was used for CDR3 identification, clonotype clustering and error correction. Lower-bound total TCR beta diversity was estimated with a nonparametric unseen species model using Euler transformation. The raw public reads went through TCRdb reprocessing: fastp at Q25, MiXCR clone calling, in-frame beta chains kept. Each CDR3 protein gets just one entry, which takes the most common genes and DNA from the rows behind it. These V and J calls rely on TCRdb rather than the paper's analysis. Here the sample has roughly 900,000 distinct CDR3 sequences; roughly 43% occur a single time. The ten largest make up about an eighth of the sample.

The roughly 39 donors, aged about 6 to 95 years, were systemically healthy Caucasian individuals from Russia. Each donor gave about 10 milliliters of peripheral blood, drawn into EDTA-treated Vacutainer tubes. Ficoll-Paque density-gradient centrifugation was used to isolate PBMCs, with at least 7 million per sample. Total RNA, at least 6 micrograms per sample, was extracted from PBMCs with Trizol reagent. Naive CD45RAhigh/CD27high T cell percentages were measured by flow cytometry on a PBMC aliquot from every donor. These data are taken from a study of blood T cells in healthy people across ages (dated by TCRdb to between 2015 and 2016). A note on the overall study: In model experiments, template switching captured about one uniquely barcoded TCR beta cDNA molecule for every two T cells. Donors of different ages were randomly distributed across sequencing lanes to avoid experimental bias. Donors were grouped into four age groups: young (average approximately 16 years), middle-aged (under 40), aged (around 60) and long-lived (roughly 80). Age-related changes in TCR beta repertoire diversity were measured in the study by deep sequencing normalized with unique cDNA molecular identifiers. The study analyzed two additional independent replicas of 1 million unique cDNA reads from the same blood draw for two donors, one aged 18 to 29 and one aged 80 or older.

Reading from cysteine to phenylalanine, the CDR3 counts 16 amino acids. The only DNA kept is the CDR3, 48 bases in frame from the first base. From V the trimming removes 2 bases and from J it removes 6 bases, while the gene matches leave 12 bases of the junction unaccounted for. The germline V gene provides CDR1 MGHDK and CDR2 SYGVNS. Points the paper makes about the study in general: The CMV infection status of donors was not known, potentially confounding age-related changes in expanded clonotypes. Observed TCR beta diversity correlated strongly with the percentage of naive T cells measured by flow cytometry. Estimates of total diversity based on one million sequenced T cells were regarded as lower bounds and as underestimates. Because profiling used bulk unsorted PBMCs, naive and antigen-experienced compartments could not be compared conclusively. Compared with the aged group, the long-lived group had more naive CD4+ T cells, fewer expanded clones and increased TCR diversity, suggesting age selection. Observed TCR beta diversity per million T cells fell roughly linearly with age, and a significant reduction was already apparent by age roughly 40.

The chain couples TRBV25-1 to TRBJ2-7; TRBD1 agrees with 8 junctional bases. This clonotype originated in a man under 40 in good health. Sequencing used blood. The bases read TGTGCCAGCAGTGAAGGACAGGGTATGGGTTCGGGCGAGCAGTACTTC. This gives the protein CASSEGQGMGSGEQYF.